Here is one T cell receptor beta chain with its context. Its matching antigen is unknown. This sample was included in a study of T cell clonotyping in hematopoietic cell transplantation. Study-level findings and limits: Cells were unsorted, so CD4 and CD8 contributions were not separated. Broader posttransplant TCR repertoire diversity was predicted by graft donor and pretransplant recipient Inverse Simpson Index values.

The germline V gene encodes CDR1 ENHRY and CDR2 SYGVKD. V gave up 4 bases and J gave up 0 bases; unmatched junction bases: 3. The CDR3 sequence is 15 residues long. The data were produced by immunoSEQ multiplex PCR, yet TCRdb's version contains in-frame clones alone and is incomplete. Among roughly 15,000 clones listed, roughly 94% were seen once. This TCR was sampled from a male patient aged 55 to 69 who had an allogeneic stem cell transplant from an unrelated donor, so the T cells may come from the graft donor. Some clones in this sample may be carry-over from other donors' samples. The chain employs TRBV10-3 and TRBJ2-3; TRBD2 agrees at 8 bases. This specimen was PBMCs, taken 30 days after allogeneic stem cell transplant. DNA of the CDR3: TGTGCCATCAGTGGTTCTAGCGGGAGCACAGATACGCAGTATTTT. Translation: CAISGSSGSTDTQYF.